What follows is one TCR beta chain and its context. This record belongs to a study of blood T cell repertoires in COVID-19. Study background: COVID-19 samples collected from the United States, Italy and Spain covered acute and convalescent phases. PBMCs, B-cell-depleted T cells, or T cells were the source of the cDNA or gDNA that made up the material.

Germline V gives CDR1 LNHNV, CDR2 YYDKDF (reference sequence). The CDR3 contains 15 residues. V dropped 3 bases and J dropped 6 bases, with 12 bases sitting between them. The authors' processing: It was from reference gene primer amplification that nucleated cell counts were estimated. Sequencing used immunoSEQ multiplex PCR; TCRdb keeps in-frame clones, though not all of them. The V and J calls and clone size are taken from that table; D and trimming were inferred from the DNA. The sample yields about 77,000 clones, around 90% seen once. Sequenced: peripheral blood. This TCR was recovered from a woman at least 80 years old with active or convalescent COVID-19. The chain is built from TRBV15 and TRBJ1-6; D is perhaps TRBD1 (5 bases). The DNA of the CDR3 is TGTGCCACCAGCAGCCCGGGGGAGGGTAATTCACCCCTCCACTTT. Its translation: CATSSPGEGNSPLHF.